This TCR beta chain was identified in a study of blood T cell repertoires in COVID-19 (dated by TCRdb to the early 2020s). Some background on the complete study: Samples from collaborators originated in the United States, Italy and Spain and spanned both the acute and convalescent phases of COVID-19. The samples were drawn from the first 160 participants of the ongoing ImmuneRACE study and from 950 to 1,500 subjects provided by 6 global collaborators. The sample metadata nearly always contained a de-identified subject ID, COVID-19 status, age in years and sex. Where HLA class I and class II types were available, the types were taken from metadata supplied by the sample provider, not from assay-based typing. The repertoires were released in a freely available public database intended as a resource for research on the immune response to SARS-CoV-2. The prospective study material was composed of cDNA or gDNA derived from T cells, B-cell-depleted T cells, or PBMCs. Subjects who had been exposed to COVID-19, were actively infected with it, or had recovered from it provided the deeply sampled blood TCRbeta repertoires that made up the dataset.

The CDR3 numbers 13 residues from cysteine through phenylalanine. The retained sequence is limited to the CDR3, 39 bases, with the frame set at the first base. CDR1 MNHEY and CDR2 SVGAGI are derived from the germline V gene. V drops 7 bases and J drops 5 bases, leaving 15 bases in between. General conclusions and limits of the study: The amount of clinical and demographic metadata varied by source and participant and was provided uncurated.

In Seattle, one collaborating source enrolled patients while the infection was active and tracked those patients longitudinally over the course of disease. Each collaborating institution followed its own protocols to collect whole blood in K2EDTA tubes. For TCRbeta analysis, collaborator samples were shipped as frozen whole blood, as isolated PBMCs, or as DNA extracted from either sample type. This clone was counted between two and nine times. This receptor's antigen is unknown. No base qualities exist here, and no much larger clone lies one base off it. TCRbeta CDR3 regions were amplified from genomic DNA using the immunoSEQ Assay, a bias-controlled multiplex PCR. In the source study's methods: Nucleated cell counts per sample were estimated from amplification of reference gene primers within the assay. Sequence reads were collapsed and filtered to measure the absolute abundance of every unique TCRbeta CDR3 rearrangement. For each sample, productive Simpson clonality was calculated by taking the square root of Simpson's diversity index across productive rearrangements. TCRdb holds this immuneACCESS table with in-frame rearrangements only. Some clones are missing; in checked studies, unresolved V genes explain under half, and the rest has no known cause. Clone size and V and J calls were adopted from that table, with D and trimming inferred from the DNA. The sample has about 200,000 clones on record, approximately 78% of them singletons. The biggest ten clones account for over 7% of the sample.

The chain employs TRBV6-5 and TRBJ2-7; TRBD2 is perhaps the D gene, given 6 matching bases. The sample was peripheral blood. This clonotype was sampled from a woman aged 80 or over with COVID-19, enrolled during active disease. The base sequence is TGTGCCAGCACTGCTGGAGGGTACAACGAGCAGTACTTC. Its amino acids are CASTAGGYNEQYF.